The next 31 T cell receptor beta chains were all read from a single sample in a study of cytomegalovirus exposure and HLA in healthy donors. Method: immunoSEQ multiplex PCR; TCRdb's copy keeps in-frame clones and lacks some. The sample has about 160,000 clones, around 96% seen once; the top ten hold around 0.9%. The sample consisted of PBMCs. These receptors all stem from a young woman in good health and CMV-seronegative.

The genes are TRBV9 and TRBJ2-7, with 7 bases identical to TRBD1. V was clipped by 3 bases and J by 1 base; unmatched bases: 4. The length of the CDR3 is 14 residues. The V gene's germline CDR1 is SGDLS and CDR2 YYNGEE. The CDR3 nucleotides read TGTGCCAGCAGCGCTACAGGGGTTTCCTACGAGCAGTACTTC. Translating gives CASSATGVSYEQYF.

The chain carries TRBV7-9 and TRBJ2-5; TRBD2 aligns across 8 bases. CDR3 length: 16 amino acids. V was clipped by 5 bases and J by 5 bases; unmatched bases: 13. CDR1 and CDR2 (germline): SEHNR, FQNEAQ (reference sequence). The CDR3 here is CASSRRRGGVVETQYF. CDR3 nucleotides: TGTGCCAGCAGCCGCCGACGGGGGGGCGTGGTTGAGACCCAGTACTTC.

This clone was seen only once. This sequence joins TRBV28 and TRBJ1-2, with 8 positions matching TRBD1. The CDR3 covers 14 residues. The germline CDR1 and CDR2 sequences are MDHEN and SYDVKM. Losses at the gene ends were 5 bases for V and 11 bases for J; bases not matched to a gene: 13. DNA of the CDR3: TGTGCCAGCAGTCCCGGACAGGGAGGGGTCCCGTACACCTTC. This gives the protein CASSPGQGGVPYTF.

This chain links TRBV11-2 with TRBJ2-7, with 9 positions matching TRBD2. The CDR3 sequence is 13 residues long. Germline CDR1 is SGHAT and CDR2 is FQNNGV. V gave up 5 bases and J gave up 3 bases; unmatched junction bases: 2. CDR3 nucleotides: TGTGCCAGCAGCCTAGCGGGGTACTACGAGCAGTACTTC. The encoded protein is CASSLAGYYEQYF. The variable domain in full, with the rest retrieved from reference TRBV11-2 and TRBJ2-7, is EAGVAQSPRYKIIEKRQSVAFWCNPISGHATLYWYQQILGQGPKLLIQFQNNGVVDDSQLPKDRFSAERLKGVDSTLKIQPAKLEDSAVYLCASSLAGYYEQYFGPGTRLTVT.

The genes are TRBV4-3 and TRBJ2-3, with D perhaps matching TRBD2 (6 bases). V gave up 0 bases and J gave up 2 bases, with 18 bases separating them. Germline V gene sequence: CDR1 LGHNA, CDR2 YSLEER. CDR3 length equals 18 residues. In nucleotides, the CDR3 is TGCGCCAGCAGCCAAGATGGGTTTCTAGCGACCTTCACAGATACGCAGTATTTT. This translates into CASSQDGFLATFTDTQYF.

The rearrangement uses TRBV7-8 and TRBJ2-3, with D perhaps TRBD2 (6 bases). Looked up from germline, CDR1 is SGHVS and CDR2 is FQNEAQ. The V and J ends lost 9 bases and 3 bases respectively, with 19 bases between them. CDR3 size: 15 residues. The CDR3 DNA is TGTGCCAGTAAAGTGGGACTCCTGGGGACAGATACGCAGTATTTT. Encoded protein: CASKVGLLGTDTQYF. The variable domain in full, completed from reference TRBV7-8 and TRBJ2-3, reads GAGVSQSPRYKVAKRGQDVALRCDPISGHVSLFWYQQALGQGPEFLTYFQNEAQLDKSGLPSDRFFAERPEGSVSTLKIQRTQQEDSAVYLCASKVGLLGTDTQYFGPGTRLTVL.

The V call is TRBV29-1, the J call TRBJ2-3; 8 nucleotides line up with TRBD2. In germline, CDR1 is SQVTM, CDR2 ANQGSEA. The CDR3 covers 15 residues. The ends lost 5 bases at V and 1 base at J; junction bases unmatched: 8. The CDR3 loop is CSVRGLAGGTDTQYF. DNA for the CDR3: TGCAGCGTTCGGGGCCTAGCGGGTGGCACAGATACGCAGTATTTT.

This clone has only one observation. The rearrangement links TRBV18 to TRBJ2-1, with D tentatively TRBD2 (5 bases). V shed 2 bases and J shed 9 bases, with 8 bases lying between them. This CDR3 has 12 residues. CDR1 and CDR2 (germline): KGHSH, LQKENI. The DNA of the CDR3 is TGTGCCAGCTCACCAATGAGCGGTGAGCAGTTCTTC. Translating gives CASSPMSGEQFF.

The rearrangement links TRBV19 to TRBJ1-5; D uncertain. The CDR3 consists of 15 residues. Trimming stripped 0 bases from V and 0 bases from J, with 6 bases between. Germline V gives CDR1 LNHDA, CDR2 SQIVND (reference sequence). The chain's CDR3 is CASSIEGVSNQPQHF. As DNA, the CDR3 is TGTGCCAGTAGTATAGAGGGCGTTAGCAATCAGCCCCAGCATTTT.

The chain couples TRBV19 to TRBJ2-7, with 8 bases aligning to TRBD1. CDR1 and CDR2 from the germline V gene are LNHDA and SQIVND (reference sequence). This CDR3 region has 14 residues. The ends lost 3 bases at V and 5 bases at J; junction bases unmatched: 6. The CDR3 DNA is TGTGCCAGTAGTATGGGGGACAGGCGGAACGAGCAGTACTTC. The encoded protein is CASSMGDRRNEQYF. Supplemented by reference TRBV19 and TRBJ2-7, the full variable domain reads DGGITQSPKYLFRKEGQNVTLSCEQNLNHDAMYWYRQDPGQGLRLIYYSQIVNDFQKGDIAEGYSVSREKKESFPLTVTSAQKNPTAFYLCASSMGDRRNEQYFGPGTRLTVT.

This clone was recorded a few times. The chain couples TRBV7-9 to TRBJ1-5; 9 nucleotides match TRBD1. V was clipped by 3 bases and J by 12 bases; unmatched bases: 3. Germline V gene data show CDR1 as SEHNR and CDR2 as FQNEAQ (reference sequence). This CDR3 contains 12 residues. The DNA of the CDR3 is TGTGCCAGCAGCTTCGGGACAGGGAACCAGCATTTT. Translation: CASSFGTGNQHF.

Of note for this clone: Lacking the conserved final phenylalanine or tryptophan, this CDR3 likely reflects a read error. The DNA is left out, because the CDR3 cannot be placed on it with certainty; the CDR3 is given as TCRdb lists it. The chain has TRBV20-1 and TRBJ2-7; the DNA was not compared with TRBD2, the D call given in the table. The CDR3 comprises 10 residues, both ends counted. The germline V gene encodes CDR1 DFQATT and CDR2 SNEGSKA (reference sequence). CDR3 loop: CSARPGGPSD.

This sequence joins TRBV4-1 and TRBJ2-7; D gene unclear. Germline lookup yields CDR1 MGHRA and CDR2 YSYEKL. Trimming cost V 1 base and J 7 bases, with 14 bases left between them. The CDR3 is 14 amino acids. CDR3 sequence: CASSQVPSLREQYF. DNA of the CDR3: TGCGCCAGCAGCCAAGTCCCAAGCTTACGAGAGCAGTACTTC.

The rearrangement joins TRBV27 to TRBJ1-1; 7 positions agree with TRBD1. CDR3 length: 19 residues. Trimming at V came to 7 bases and at J to 3 bases, leaving 23 bases not matched to a gene. Germline assignment: CDR1 MNHEY and CDR2 SMNVEV (reference sequence). This CDR3 is CASKVLAIKTGDWDTEAFF. As DNA, the CDR3 is TGTGCCAGCAAGGTCCTTGCGATAAAAACAGGGGATTGGGACACTGAAGCTTTCTTT.

Only one count was recorded for this clone. This chain connects TRBV9 to TRBJ2-5; 8 bases match TRBD2. The CDR3 is 14 residues long. Looked up from germline, CDR1 is SGDLS and CDR2 is YYNGEE. V gave up 3 bases and J gave up 5 bases; unmatched junction bases: 6. CDR3 region: CASSAGGAGETQYF. The CDR3 DNA reads TGTGCCAGCAGCGCCGGGGGGGCCGGGGAGACCCAGTACTTC.

The CDR3 protein is CASSRGVIEKLFF. CDR3 DNA sequence: TGTGCCAGCAGCCGGGGGGTCATTGAAAAACTGTTTTTT. J is TRBJ1-4 and V is TRBV7-8; TRBD1 is a possible D gene (5 bases). This CDR3 is built from 13 residues. Germline lookup yields CDR1 SGHVS and CDR2 FQNEAQ. Deletions cut 5 bases from V and 7 bases from J, with 11 bases between.

The rearrangement joins TRBV6-5 to TRBJ1-1; 8 positions agree with TRBD1. V lost 0 bases and J lost 6; bases outside the gene matches: 6. Germline V gene sequence: CDR1 MNHEY, CDR2 SVGAGI. The CDR3 runs to 15 residues. CDR3 nucleotide sequence: TGTGCCAGCAGTTACTCAGCAGGGGGCTGGTCTGAAGCTTTCTTT. As protein: CASSYSAGGWSEAFF.

The chain couples TRBV6-1 to TRBJ2-2; D call uncertain. Germline V gives CDR1 MNHNS, CDR2 SASEGT. The V end was cut by 4 bases, the J end by 0 bases, with 12 bases between. The CDR3 extends over 16 amino acids. CDR3 sequence (DNA): TGTGCCAGCAGTGGGTCTACGAACGCGAACACCGGGGAGCTGTTTTTT. Its translation: CASSGSTNANTGELFF.

J is TRBJ2-3 and V is TRBV5-6, with 9 bases matching TRBD2. This CDR3 comprises 17 residues. The V gene's germline CDR1 is SGHDT and CDR2 YYEEEE. The J segment lost 2 bases and the V segment lost 2 bases, leaving 9 bases of the junction unmatched. The CDR3 spells CASSLSLAGVFTDTQYF. The CDR3 nucleotides are TGTGCCAGCAGCTTATCGTTAGCGGGGGTCTTCACAGATACGCAGTATTTT. The full variable domain, its missing parts supplied by reference TRBV5-6 and TRBJ2-3, is DAGVTQSPTHLIKTRGQQVTLRCSPKSGHDTVSWYQQALGQGPQFIFQYYEEEERQRGNFPDRFSGHQFPNYSSELNVNALLLGDSALYLCASSLSLAGVFTDTQYFGPGTRLTVL.

This clone was picked up one time. The chain joins TRBV27 to TRBJ1-2; TRBD1 agrees at 7 bases. Germline CDR1 reads MNHEY; CDR2 reads SMNVEV (reference sequence). With V trimmed by 4 bases and J by 7 bases, 12 bases remained unmatched. The CDR3 has 15 residues. The CDR3 sequence: CASSSTRTGLGGYTF. The DNA for the CDR3 is TGTGCCAGCAGTTCGACTCGGACAGGTCTGGGTGGCTACACCTTC.

The rearrangement uses TRBV29-1 and TRBJ1-2; weak D call: TRBD1 (5 bases). With 6 bases removed from V and 4 bases from J, the gap between germline ends came to 21 bases. The germline gives CDR1 SQVTM, CDR2 ANQGSEA. The CDR3 loop spans 15 amino acids. The CDR3 loop reads CSVLLSSADSYGYTF. The CDR3 DNA reads as TGCAGCGTCCTTCTTTCGTCAGCCGACAGCTATGGCTACACCTTC.

The rearrangement joins TRBV11-2 to TRBJ1-2; tentatively, D is TRBD1 (6 bases). CDR1 and CDR2 (germline): SGHAT, FQNNGV. Trimming removed 1 base from V and 4 bases from J, with 13 bases in between. The CDR3 totals 15 residues. The CDR3 coding sequence is TGTGCCAGCAGCTTAGTCGGGGGCGGGAGCTATGGCTACACCTTC. It codes for CASSLVGGGSYGYTF.

This chain links TRBV7-9 with TRBJ2-3, with D possibly matching TRBD1 (5 bases). CDR3 size: 15 residues. V was cut by 4 bases and J by 1 base, with 12 bases left in between. Germline V CDR1 and CDR2: SEHNR, FQNEAQ (reference sequence). CDR3: CASSSRLGGTDTQYF. The CDR3 coding sequence is TGTGCCAGCAGCTCTAGATTAGGGGGCACAGATACGCAGTATTTT. Complete variable domain (other parts from reference TRBV7-9 and TRBJ2-3): DTGVSQNPRHKITKRGQNVTFRCDPISEHNRLYWYRQTLGQGPEFLTYFQNEAQLEKSRLLSDRFSAERPKGSFSTLEIQRTEQGDSAMYLCASSSRLGGTDTQYFGPGTRLTVL.

The chain carries TRBV5-6 and TRBJ2-7, with D possibly TRBD1 on 7 matching bases. V lost 3 bases to trimming and J lost 1 base, with 14 bases between them. This CDR3 is built from 15 residues. Germline V gives CDR1 SGHDT, CDR2 YYEEEE. The CDR3 DNA follows: TGTGCCAGCAGCTCCCAGGGGGGTGGATCCTACGAGCAGTACTTC. It translates to CASSSQGGGSYEQYF.

The gene calls are TRBV13 and TRBJ2-1, with 11 bases that match TRBD2. Germline V lookup: CDR1 PRHDT, CDR2 FYEKMQ (reference sequence). CDR3 length: 20 amino acids. V gave up 4 bases and J gave up 10 bases; unmatched junction bases: 24. CDR3 nucleotide sequence: TGTGCCAGCAGCTCCTACCTATTGGAGGCCACTAGCGGGGGTTCTAGGGAGCAGTTCTTC. Protein product: CASSSYLLEATSGGSREQFF.

The rearrangement links TRBV4-1 to TRBJ2-1; D might be TRBD2 (6 bases). The V gene's germline CDR1 is MGHRA and CDR2 YSYEKL. Trimming stripped 0 bases from V and 1 base from J, with 16 bases between. The CDR3 consists of 18 residues. Here the CDR3 DNA reads TGCGCCAGCAGCCAAGACGTCAGGGACTTTCGATCCTACAATGAGCAGTTCTTC. This sequence encodes CASSQDVRDFRSYNEQFF.

This rearrangement joins TRBV30 to TRBJ1-2; D perhaps matches TRBD1 (6 bases). CDR3 length equals 15 residues. Per the germline V gene, CDR1 is GTSNPN and CDR2 is SVGIG (reference sequence). Trimming shortened V by 4 bases and J by 2 bases, and 17 bases separated the two germline ends. This CDR3 reads CAWIKTGTPNYGYTF. The CDR3 nucleotides read TGTGCCTGGATTAAAACCGGGACACCAAACTATGGCTACACCTTC.

The chain has TRBV13 and TRBJ2-4; D is ambiguous. Germline V gene sequence: CDR1 PRHDT, CDR2 FYEKMQ (reference sequence). Trimming removed 2 bases at V and 0 bases at J, with 11 bases between. There are 16 residues in the CDR3. The CDR3: CASSLRRWAAKNIQYF. The CDR3 bases are TGTGCCAGCAGCTTACGTCGGTGGGCAGCCAAAAACATTCAGTACTTC. Full variable domain (remainder filled in from reference TRBV13 and TRBJ2-4): AAGVIQSPRHLIKEKRETATLKCYPIPRHDTVYWYQQGPGQDPQFLISFYEKMQSDKGSIPDRFSAQQFSDYHSELNMSSLELGDSALYFCASSLRRWAAKNIQYFGAGTRLSVL.

The CDR3 DNA follows: TGTGCCAGCAGTACGGACAGACGTAGCACAGATACGCAGTATTTT. Translated, it gives CASSTDRRSTDTQYF. This chain links TRBV6-5 with TRBJ2-3, with a possible D match to TRBD1 (6 bases). The CDR3 has 15 residues. Trimming left V 5 bases short and J 0 bases short, with 12 bases between. Per the germline V gene, CDR1 is MNHEY and CDR2 is SVGAGI.

This sequence joins TRBV5-1 and TRBJ2-7; a possible D gene is TRBD1 (6 bases). Germline assignment: CDR1 SGHRS and CDR2 YFSETQ. The CDR3 loop spans 13 amino acids. With 0 bases removed from V and 4 bases from J, the gap between germline ends came to 8 bases. In nucleotides, the CDR3 is TGCGCCAGCAGCTTGGGACAGGTTTACGAGCAGTACTTC. Translating it yields CASSLGQVYEQYF.

V is TRBV6-5 and J is TRBJ2-7, with 10 positions matching TRBD1. This CDR3 has 14 amino acids. Per germline, CDR1 MNHEY and CDR2 SVGAGI. Trimming cost V 6 bases and J 4 bases; bases outside gene matches: 6. DNA for the CDR3: TGTGCCAGCAGACGGGGACAGGGGTATTACGAGCAGTACTTC. Its translation is CASRRGQGYYEQYF.